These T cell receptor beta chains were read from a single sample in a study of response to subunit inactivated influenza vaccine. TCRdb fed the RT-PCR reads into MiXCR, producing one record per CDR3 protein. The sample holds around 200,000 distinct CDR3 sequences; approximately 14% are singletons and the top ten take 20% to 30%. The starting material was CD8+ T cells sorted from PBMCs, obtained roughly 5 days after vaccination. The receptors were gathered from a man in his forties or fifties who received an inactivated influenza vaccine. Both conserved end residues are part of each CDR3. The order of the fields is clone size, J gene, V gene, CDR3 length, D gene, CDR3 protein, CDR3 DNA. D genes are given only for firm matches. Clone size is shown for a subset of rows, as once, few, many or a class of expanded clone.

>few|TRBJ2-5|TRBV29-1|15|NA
CSVEDLQGLQETQYF
TGCAGCGTTGAAGATCTGCAAGGGCTCCAAGAGACCCAGTACTTC
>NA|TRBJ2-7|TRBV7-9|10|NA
CASSGPEQYF
TGTGCCAGCAGCGGTCCGGAGCAGTACTTC
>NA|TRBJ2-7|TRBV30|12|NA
CAWSVLGAEQYF
TGTGCCTGGAGTGTACTGGGAGCCGAGCAGTACTTC
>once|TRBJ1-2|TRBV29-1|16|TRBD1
CSAEKVGQGLTGGYTF
TGCAGCGCTGAGAAAGTTGGACAGGGGTTGACGGGGGGCTACACCTTC
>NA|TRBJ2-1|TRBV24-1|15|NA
CATSETQGSYNEQFF
TGTGCCACCAGTGAAACTCAGGGATCTTACAATGAGCAGTTCTTC
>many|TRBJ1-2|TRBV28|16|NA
CASNPSGLGVAYGYTF
TGTGCCAGCAACCCCTCGGGTTTGGGCGTAGCCTATGGCTACACCTTC
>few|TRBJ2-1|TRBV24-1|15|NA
CATSPLGSSYNEQFF
TGTGCCACCAGTCCCCTGGGATCCTCCTACAATGAGCAGTTCTTC
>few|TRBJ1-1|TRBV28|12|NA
CASSPQTVPSYF
TGTGCCAGCAGTCCCCAGACAGTGCCTTCTTACTTT
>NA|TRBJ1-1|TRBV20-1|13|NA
CSATQGGSTEAFF
TGCAGTGCTACCCAGGGCGGGTCCACTGAAGCTTTCTTT
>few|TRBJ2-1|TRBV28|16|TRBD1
CASSRPDRVSYNEQFF
TGTGCCAGCAGTCGTCCCGACAGGGTCTCCTACAATGAGCAGTTCTTC
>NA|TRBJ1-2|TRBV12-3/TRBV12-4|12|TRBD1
CASNRVGQSYTF
TGTGCCAGCAACCGTGTGGGACAGAGCTACACCTTC
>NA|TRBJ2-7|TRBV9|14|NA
CASSVGEGAYEQYF
TGTGCCAGCAGCGTAGGGGAAGGAGCCTACGAGCAGTACTTC
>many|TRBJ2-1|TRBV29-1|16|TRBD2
CSARGLAGVSYNEQFF
TGCAGCGCCCGCGGGCTAGCGGGAGTTTCATACAATGAGCAGTTCTTC
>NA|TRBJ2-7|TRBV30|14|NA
CAWSVFRIPYEQYF
TGTGCCTGGAGTGTGTTTAGAATCCCCTACGAGCAGTACTTC
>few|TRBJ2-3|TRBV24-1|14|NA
CATSDLRGTDTQYF
TGTGCCACCAGTGATTTGCGTGGGACCGATACGCAGTATTTT
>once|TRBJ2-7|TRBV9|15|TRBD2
CASSITSGAYYEQYF
TGTGCCAGCAGCATAACTAGCGGGGCCTACTACGAGCAGTACTTC
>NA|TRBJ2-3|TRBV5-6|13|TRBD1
CASSGTDSDTQYF
TGTGCCAGCAGCGGGACAGATTCAGATACGCAGTATTTT